The sequence of this T cell receptor beta chain was determined in a study of cytomegalovirus exposure and HLA in healthy donors. Overall study results and limits: Earlier analysis found most TCR beta V segments productive about 87% or about 30% of the time.

The study ran its PCR with 60 Vbeta and 13 Jbeta primers. Measured with immunoSEQ multiplex PCR; TCRdb has only the in-frame clones, and not every one. The table lists about 150,000 clones, roughly 77% of them singletons. This clone was counted only a few times. As yet, its antigen is unknown. Germline lookup yields CDR1 SGHTA and CDR2 FQGNSA. The CDR3 is made up of 16 amino acids. Germline trimming cut 3 bases from V and 0 bases from J; bases unmatched to any gene: 1. The chain uses TRBV7-2 and TRBJ2-1; TRBD1 matches at 11 bases. The source material was PBMCs. This clonotype was sampled from a male donor in good health and CMV-seronegative. In DNA form, the CDR3 reads TGTGCCAGCAGCTTGGGGACAGGGGGCTCCTACAATGAGCAGTTCTTC. The encoded protein is CASSLGTGGSYNEQFF. Combining the CDR3 with reference TRBV7-2 and TRBJ2-1 gives the whole variable domain GAGVSQSPSNKVTEKGKDVELRCDPISGHTALYWYRQSLGQGLEFLIYFQGNSAPDKSGLPSDRFSAERTGGSVSTLTIQRTQQEDSAVYLCASSLGTGGSYNEQFFGPGTRLTVL.